This T cell receptor beta chain was recorded in a study of HIV-infected children after antiretroviral therapy interruption. Germline CDR1 and CDR2: SQVTM and ANQGSEA. This CDR3 comprises 11 residues. V lost 5 bases, J lost 5 bases, and 10 bases lay in between. Unique molecular identifiers were included in an RNA-based 3' RACE TCR library. TCRdb recomputed calls from the 3' RACE reads with MiXCR, one row per CDR3 protein. The sample comprises 90,000 or so distinct CDR3 sequences, 5.5% to 8.5% of which are singletons, and around 1.1% rests with the top ten. Stated treatment: PENTA 11 planned treatment interruption arm or continuous ART arm. This clonotype appeared many times.

The TCR sequence derives from a pool of human donors with HIV. This chain connects TRBV29-1 to TRBJ2-7; a possible D gene is TRBD1 (6 bases). Source: CD45RA+ CD4+ T cells from PBMCs, pooled from several time points, taken from a donor given antiretroviral therapy, either interrupted or continuous. Stated subset: naive CD4+ CD45RA+ CD45RO- T cells. For the CDR3, the DNA is TGCAGCGTTACAGGGACCCACGAGCAGTACTTC. Protein: CSVTGTHEQYF.